A single T cell receptor beta chain is shown here with its context. No antigen is known for it. This sample was included in a study of T cell repertoires in cytomegalovirus infection. V dropped 4 bases and J dropped 3; count of bases not matched to a gene: 7. There are 15 residues in the CDR3. CDR1 and CDR2 from the germline V gene are SGHRS and YFSETQ. Findings and limits, study-wide: Ex vivo, HLA-C-restricted CMV-specific TCR beta clonotypes prevailed over the rest of the response. Identification of carriers of CMV plus the relevant HLA was achieved through cumulative public TCR beta family frequency.

TCRdb reprocessed the reads with MiXCR, giving one entry per CDR3 protein. The profile shows 500,000 to 600,000 distinct CDR3 sequences, approximately 16% of them singletons. V usage is TRBV5-1 and J usage is TRBJ2-1; TRBD1 matches at 7 bases. The sequencing sample was made of CD8+ T cells from PBMCs. The clonotype comes from a human donor in good health (CMV status not recorded). Some clones in this sample may be carry-over from other donors' samples. The DNA for the CDR3 is TGCGCCAGCAGCAATACCGGGACAGTCTACAATGAGCAGTTCTTC. It is translated as CASSNTGTVYNEQFF.